The rows below give T cell receptor beta chains drawn from one sample of a study of T cells in Graves' hyperthyroidism and ophthalmopathy. MiXCR, run by TCRdb on the multiplex PCR reads, gives a single entry per CDR3 protein. The sample lists 500,000 to 650,000 distinct CDR3 sequences; 14% were seen once. The sequenced sample was blood. The receptors stem from a woman in her forties with Graves' hyperthyroidism. The CDR3 runs from the conserved cysteine through the conserved F or W. D genes are given only for firm matches. Rows may omit the clone size; those that give it use once, few, many or a size class.

TRBV9	TRBD2	TRBJ2-1	.	CASSATSGTSSYNEQFF	TGTGCCAGCAGCGCGACTTCCGGGACTAGCTCCTACAATGAGCAGTTCTTC
TRBV5-1	TRBD1	TRBJ1-2	.	CASSLTTGDYGYTF	TGCGCCAGCAGCCTAACGACAGGGGACTATGGCTACACCTTC
TRBV27	TRBD2	TRBJ2-7	many	CASRSAGGIYEQYF	TGTGCCAGCAGGTCTGCGGGAGGGATCTACGAGCAGTACTTC
TRBV10-3	.	TRBJ1-3	few	CAISDLGGNTIYF	TGTGCCATCAGTGATCTCGGGGGAAACACCATATATTTT
TRBV7-3	.	TRBJ2-3	.	CASSLHTGDTQYF	TGTGCCAGCAGCCTACATACAGGGGATACGCAGTATTTT
TRBV28	TRBD2	TRBJ2-3	many	CALGSGTDSDTQYF	TGTGCCTTAGGTAGCGGGACTGATTCAGATACGCAGTATTTT
TRBV28	.	TRBJ2-7	many	CASSPGPSNEQYF	TGTGCCAGCAGCCCCGGACCGTCCAACGAGCAGTACTTC
TRBV19	.	TRBJ2-7	.	CASSMNYLSSYEQYF	TGTGCCAGTAGTATGAACTATCTGAGCTCCTACGAGCAGTACTTC
TRBV5-8	.	TRBJ2-3	many	CASSLEGEGHIDTQYF	TGTGCCAGCAGCTTGGAGGGGGAGGGCCATATAGATACGCAGTATTTT
TRBV7-2	TRBD1	TRBJ1-2	many	CASSPGQAGGYGYTF	TGTGCCAGCAGCCCCGGACAGGCTGGGGGGTATGGCTACACCTTC
TRBV11-1	.	TRBJ2-3	many	CASSLSPARDTQYF	TGTGCCAGCAGCTTATCCCCCGCTCGGGATACGCAGTATTTT